This is a list of T cell receptor beta chains from one sample in a study of cytomegalovirus exposure and HLA in healthy donors. Measured with immunoSEQ multiplex PCR; TCRdb has only the in-frame clones, and not every one. With 100,000 to 150,000 clones in the sample, the ten largest clones hold around 2.2%. Sequenced material: PBMCs. The receptors were sampled from a man aged 35 to 55 in good health and CMV-seronegative. Both conserved end residues are part of each CDR3. The D gene is left open where the match is weak.

>.|TRBJ2-7|TRBV4-1|15
TGCGCCAGCAGCCAAGCCCAGGGCGTTACCTACGAGCAGTACTTC
CASSQAQGVTYEQYF
>.|TRBJ1-6|TRBV6-5|15
TGTGCCAGCAGTCCCCGGAGGGCCTATAATTCACCCCTCCACTTT
CASSPRRAYNSPLHF
>.|TRBJ1-1|TRBV6-6|12
TGTGCCAGCAGTCCAATGAACACTGAAGCTTTCTTT
CASSPMNTEAFF
>.|TRBJ1-1|TRBV2|15
TGTGCCAGCAGAGCTGCGGAGATTCTGAACACTGAAGCTTTCTTT
CASRAAEILNTEAFF
>.|TRBJ2-7|TRBV18|13
TGTGCCAGCTCACCACAGGGAGCCTACGAGCAGTACTTC
CASSPQGAYEQYF
>.|TRBJ2-4|TRBV2|14
TGTGCCAGCAGTGTGCAGGCGGCCAAAAACATTCAGTACTTC
CASSVQAAKNIQYF
>TRBD2|TRBJ2-5|TRBV2|14
TGTGCCAGCAGTAGCGGGAGGACCCAAGAGACCCAGTACTTC
CASSSGRTQETQYF
>TRBD2|TRBJ2-1|TRBV5-4|13
TGTGCCAGCAGTGGGCCGGGGGGTAATGAGCAGTTCTTC
CASSGPGGNEQFF
>.|TRBJ2-7|TRBV29-1|12
TGCAGCGTTGCGGGATCTTACTACGAGCAGTACTTC
CSVAGSYYEQYF
>.|TRBJ1-1|TRBV11-3|16
TGTGCCAGCAGCTTAAAAGACAACCTCCTGAACACTGAAGCTTTCTTT
CASSLKDNLLNTEAFF
>TRBD2|TRBJ2-7|TRBV7-8|15
TGTGCCAGCAGCTCCGGGACTAGCGGGACCTACGAGCAGTACTTC
CASSSGTSGTYEQYF
>TRBD2|TRBJ2-7|TRBV6-1|14
TGTGCCAGCACCGAGGGAGGGCGGTGGGGGAAGCAGTACTTC
CASTEGGRWGKQYF
>TRBD2|TRBJ2-3|TRBV30|16
TGTGCCTGGAGTTCCTCTAGCGGTTCTAGCACAGATACGCAGTATTTT
CAWSSSSGSSTDTQYF
>.|TRBJ1-2|TRBV6-5|12
TGTGCCACCAACTTCAAGCCACATGGCTACACCTTC
CATNFKPHGYTF
>TRBD1|TRBJ2-1|TRBV6-5|13
TGTGCCAGCAGTTTCGACAGGGGTCCTGAGCAGTTCTTC
CASSFDRGPEQFF
>.|TRBJ1-1|TRBV28|13
TGTGCCAGCAGTACACCAATGAACACTGAAGCTTTCTTT
CASSTPMNTEAFF
>TRBD1|TRBJ1-1|TRBV27|15
TGTGCCAGCAGTTTAGCCGGGACAGTGAACACTGAAGCTTTCTTT
CASSLAGTVNTEAFF
>.|TRBJ1-1|TRBV28|14
TGTGCCAGCAGTTTGGTACAAACGAACACTGAAGCTTTCTTT
CASSLVQTNTEAFF
>TRBD2|TRBJ2-3|TRBV5-1|14
TGCGCCAGCAGCTGGGGAGGGGACGCAGATACGCAGTATTTT
CASSWGGDADTQYF
>.|TRBJ1-3|TRBV4-1|18
TGCGCCAGCAGCCCAGCCCGCCTCCGGGACAAAGAACGGAACACCATATATTTT
CASSPARLRDKERNTIYF
>TRBD2|TRBJ2-7|TRBV6-5|13
TGTGCCAGCAGAGCTAGCGGGTCCTACGAGCAGTACTTC
CASRASGSYEQYF
>TRBD2|TRBJ2-1|TRBV2|14
TGTGCCAGCAGTGAACTACTAGCGGGCAATGAGCAGTTCTTC
CASSELLAGNEQFF
>.|TRBJ2-3|TRBV23-1|17
TGCGCCAGCAGTCAATCGAAACCAAAAACCGATGGGGAGACGCAGTATTTT
CASSQSKPKTDGETQYF
>TRBD1|TRBJ1-2|TRBV18|14
TGTGCCAGCTCACCGACAGGGGGTGGCTATGGCTACACCTTC
CASSPTGGGYGYTF
>.|TRBJ2-2|TRBV7-9|15
TGTGCCAGCAGCCTCCTAGCCCCGGGCACCGGGGAGCTGTTTTTT
CASSLLAPGTGELFF
>TRBD1|TRBJ2-5|TRBV5-1|15
TGCGCCAGCAGCCCCGGACAGGGGGCTGTGGAGACCCAGTACTTC
CASSPGQGAVETQYF
>.|TRBJ1-2|TRBV5-5|13
TGTGCCAGCAGCTTGAGGGGGAACTATGGCTACACCTTC
CASSLRGNYGYTF
>TRBD2|TRBJ2-3|TRBV11-3|16
TGTGCCAGCAGCACTGGACTAGCGGGAGCGACAGATACGCAGTATTTT
CASSTGLAGATDTQYF
>.|TRBJ2-3|TRBV20-1|11
TGCAGTGCTCGTCTCGCGGACATTCAGGGTTTT
CSARLADIQGF
>.|TRBJ2-7|TRBV27|16
TGTGCCAGCAGTTTACTGTGGGAAGCGGGACACTACGAGCAGTACTTC
CASSLLWEAGHYEQYF
>TRBD2|TRBJ2-1|TRBV4-1|15
TGCGCCAGCAGTCGGACTAGCGGGAGCCTGAATGAGCAGTTCTTC
CASSRTSGSLNEQFF
>.|TRBJ1-2|TRBV27|16
TGTGCCAGCAGCTTAGCGGGGGGACCGCTAGGCTATGGCTACACCTTC
CASSLAGGPLGYGYTF
>.|TRBJ2-1|TRBV28|13
TGTGCCAGCAGTTTGGACACCTACAATGAGCAGTTCTTC
CASSLDTYNEQFF
>.|TRBJ2-7|TRBV5-1|15
TGCGCCAGCAGCTTGGAGTCAGGAAAATCCTACGAGCAGTACTTC
CASSLESGKSYEQYF
>TRBD1|TRBJ1-5|TRBV7-2|14
TGTGCCCCCGGTTGGGACAGGGGCGATCAGCCCCAGCATTTT
CAPGWDRGDQPQHF
>TRBD2|TRBJ2-3|TRBV5-1|16
TGCGCCAGCAGCCTGCTCGGGACTAAGATGACAGATACGCAGTATTTT
CASSLLGTKMTDTQYF
>TRBD2|TRBJ2-7|TRBV7-2|15
TGTGCCAGCATCCTAGGGAGGGGACTAGCCTACGAGCAGTACTTC
CASILGRGLAYEQYF
>.|TRBJ2-7|TRBV6-5|11
TGTGCCAGTACAGACTCCTACGAGCAGTACTTC
CASTDSYEQYF
>TRBD1|TRBJ2-1|TRBV10-1|15
TGCGCCAGCAGTGAACCGGGACAGGACCACAATGAGCAGTTCTTC
CASSEPGQDHNEQFF
>.|TRBJ2-5|TRBV2|13
TGTGCCAGCGCCGCCCGGCAGGCGGAGACCCAGTACTTC
CASAARQAETQYF
>TRBD2|TRBJ2-1|TRBV30|14
TGTGCCTGGAGTGTGTCTAGCGGGAGGAATGAGCAGTTCTTC
CAWSVSSGRNEQFF
>.|TRBJ2-7|TRBV7-9|15
TGTGCCAGCAGCTTACAAGGGGCAGTCTCCTACGAGCAGTACTTC
CASSLQGAVSYEQYF
>.|TRBJ2-4|TRBV7-2|12
TGTGCCAGCAGCTTAATAGGAACGGGTCAGTACTTC
CASSLIGTGQYF
>.|TRBJ2-1|TRBV4-3|17
TGCGCCAGCAGCCAAGAAATTGCGGGGAGAATCTACAATGAGCAGTTCTTC
CASSQEIAGRIYNEQFF
>TRBD2|TRBJ2-3|TRBV2|15
TGTGCCAGCAGTGCGGCTAGCGGTCGCACAGATACGCAGTATTTT
CASSAASGRTDTQYF
>TRBD1|TRBJ1-1|TRBV7-9|13
TGTGCCAGCAGCTCGACAGGGGAAGGAGAGGCTTTCTTT
CASSSTGEGEAFF
>TRBD1|TRBJ1-2|TRBV6-5|15
TGTGCCAGCAGGGGGGGTGGGACAGAAGCCTATGGCTACACCTTC
CASRGGGTEAYGYTF
>TRBD2|TRBJ2-1|TRBV5-1|15
TGCGCCAGCAGCCCGGGAGGGACTAGCGGGAGGACGCAGTTCTTC
CASSPGGTSGRTQFF
>TRBD1|TRBJ1-1|TRBV11-3|16
TGTGCCAGCAGCCGAGGGACAGGGGGCGGGAGCACTGAAGCTTTCTTT
CASSRGTGGGSTEAFF
>.|TRBJ2-5|TRBV15|15
TGTGCCACCAGCCCCGAGTCAGGGTCCGGCGCGACCCAGTACTTC
CATSPESGSGATQYF
>TRBD1|TRBJ1-2|TRBV5-1|13
TGCGCCAGCGGGGTGACAGGGGAGTATGGCTACACCTTC
CASGVTGEYGYTF
>.|TRBJ2-6|TRBV7-6|16
TGTGCCAGCAGCTTAGCTGTTTCTTCTGGGGCCAACGTCCTGACTTTC
CASSLAVSSGANVLTF
>.|TRBJ2-1|TRBV10-3|16
TGTGCCATCAGCAGCCCTCTAGCAGGCTCCTACAATGAGCAGTTCTTC
CAISSPLAGSYNEQFF
>.|TRBJ2-7|TRBV27|15
TGTGCCAGCAGTTTAGGGCAGGAAAGCTCCTACGAGCAGTACTTC
CASSLGQESSYEQYF
>.|TRBJ1-1|TRBV30|14
TGTGCCTGGAGTGTAGGCGGGGGTGCTCTTGAAGCTTTCTTT
CAWSVGGGALEAFF
>TRBD2|TRBJ2-1|TRBV6-1|15
TGTGCCAGCAGCAGGGACTACTCTCCCTACAATGAGCAGTTCTTC
CASSRDYSPYNEQFF
>.|TRBJ1-2|TRBV27|16
TGTGCCAGCAGTTTATCGCCATCCCTCTATGGCTATGGCTACACCTTC
CASSLSPSLYGYGYTF